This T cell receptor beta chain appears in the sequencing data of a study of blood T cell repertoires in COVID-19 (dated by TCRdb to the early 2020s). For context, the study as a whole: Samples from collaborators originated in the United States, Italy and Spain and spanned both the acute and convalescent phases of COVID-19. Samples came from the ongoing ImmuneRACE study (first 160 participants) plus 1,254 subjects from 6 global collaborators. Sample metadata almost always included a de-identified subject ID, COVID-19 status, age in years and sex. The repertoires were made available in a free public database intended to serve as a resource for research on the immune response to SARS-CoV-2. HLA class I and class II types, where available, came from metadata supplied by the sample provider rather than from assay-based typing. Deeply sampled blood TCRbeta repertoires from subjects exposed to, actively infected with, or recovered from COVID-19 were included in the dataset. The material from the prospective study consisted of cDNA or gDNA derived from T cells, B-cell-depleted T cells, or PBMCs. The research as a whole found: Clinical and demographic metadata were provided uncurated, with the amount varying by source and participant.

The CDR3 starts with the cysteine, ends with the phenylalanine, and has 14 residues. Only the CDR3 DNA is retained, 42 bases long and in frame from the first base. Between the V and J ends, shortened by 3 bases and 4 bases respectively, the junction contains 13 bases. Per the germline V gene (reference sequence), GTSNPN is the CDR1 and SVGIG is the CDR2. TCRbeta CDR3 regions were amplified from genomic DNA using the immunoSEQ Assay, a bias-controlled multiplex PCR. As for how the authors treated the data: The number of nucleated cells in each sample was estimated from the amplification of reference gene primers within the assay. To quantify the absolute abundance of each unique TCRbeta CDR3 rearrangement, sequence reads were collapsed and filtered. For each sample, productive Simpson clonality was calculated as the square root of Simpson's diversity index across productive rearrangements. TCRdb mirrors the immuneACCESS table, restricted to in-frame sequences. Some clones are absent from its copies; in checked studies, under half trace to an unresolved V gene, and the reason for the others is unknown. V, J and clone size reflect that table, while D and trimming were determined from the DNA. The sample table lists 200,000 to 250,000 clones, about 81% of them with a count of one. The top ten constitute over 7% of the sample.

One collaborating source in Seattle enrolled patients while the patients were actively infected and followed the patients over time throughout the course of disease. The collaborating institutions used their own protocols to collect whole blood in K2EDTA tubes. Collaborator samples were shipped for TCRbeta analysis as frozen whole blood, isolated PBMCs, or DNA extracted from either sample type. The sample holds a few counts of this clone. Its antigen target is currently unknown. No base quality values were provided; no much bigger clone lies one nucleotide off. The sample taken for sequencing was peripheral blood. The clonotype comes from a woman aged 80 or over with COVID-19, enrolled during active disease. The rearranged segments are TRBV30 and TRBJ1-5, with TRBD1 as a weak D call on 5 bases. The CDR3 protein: CAWRGAGGNQPQHF. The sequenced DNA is TGTGCCTGGAGGGGTGCGGGGGGGAATCAGCCCCAGCATTTT. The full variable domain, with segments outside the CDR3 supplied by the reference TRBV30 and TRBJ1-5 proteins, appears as SQTIHQWPATLVQPVGSPLSLECTVEGTSNPNLYWYRQAAGRGLQLLFYSVGIGQISSEVPQNLSASRPQDRQFILSSKKLLLSDSGFYLCAWRGAGGNQPQHFGDGTRLSIL.